Following are 21 T cell receptor beta chains from one sample sequenced in a study of shared clonotypes between healthy human individuals. The table came from immunoSEQ multiplex PCR; TCRdb's copy has only in-frame clones and leaves some out. Of some 2 million clones detected, just under 95% appear once; the ten largest clones hold 1.2%. Cells designated naive CD8 were CD45RO-negative and were positively selected for CCR7, with terminally differentiated effector memory CD45RA+ cells excluded. Sequenced: naive CD8+ T cells sorted from blood. These receptor sequences come from a man aged 18 to 30 in good health.

This clone was counted a single time. The chain joins TRBV5-8 to TRBJ2-7; 7 nucleotides align to TRBD1. The CDR3 has 12 residues. The ends lost 1 base at V and 6 bases at J; junction bases unmatched: 1. Germline CDR1 and CDR2: SGHTS and YDEGEE. The CDR3 nucleotides read TGTGCCAGCAGCTTGACAGGGGTCGAGCAGTACTTC. Encoded protein: CASSLTGVEQYF.

The chain couples TRBV2 to TRBJ2-3; D remains ambiguous. In germline, CDR1 is SNHLY, CDR2 FYNNEI. The CDR3 contains 16 residues. The V and J ends lost 1 base and 2 bases respectively, with 13 bases between them. The CDR3 DNA is TGTGCCAGCAGTGAAGATGTCCTAGGACCCACAGATACGCAGTATTTT. This encodes CASSEDVLGPTDTQYF.

This rearrangement joins TRBV7-2 to TRBJ2-1; either TRBD1 or TRBD2 may supply D (5 bases each). Per the germline V gene, CDR1 is SGHTA and CDR2 is FQGNSA. The CDR3 is made up of 15 amino acids. Trimming took off 4 bases at V and 7 bases at J, with 17 bases between the two ends. The CDR3 sequence: CASSWGNSSVNEQFF. CDR3 in DNA: TGTGCCAGCAGCTGGGGGAATAGTTCGGTGAATGAGCAGTTCTTC. Complete variable domain (other parts from reference TRBV7-2 and TRBJ2-1): GAGVSQSPSNKVTEKGKDVELRCDPISGHTALYWYRQSLGQGLEFLIYFQGNSAPDKSGLPSDRFSAERTGGSVSTLTIQRTQQEDSAVYLCASSWGNSSVNEQFFGPGTRLTVL.

This clone was counted once. V is TRBV28 and J is TRBJ2-7; 8 bases are a match to TRBD1. Looked up from germline, CDR1 is MDHEN and CDR2 is SYDVKM. There are 18 residues in the CDR3. Trimming took 5 bases from V and 0 from J; bases not matched to a gene: 15. CDR3 sequence: CASSLGLTGGDSSYEQYF. DNA of the CDR3: TGTGCCAGCAGTCTCGGACTCACAGGGGGTGATAGCTCCTACGAGCAGTACTTC.

This clone was detected once. The chain links TRBV5-1 to TRBJ2-7; D remains ambiguous. Germline V gene lookup returns CDR1 SGHRS and CDR2 YFSETQ. The CDR3 covers 12 residues. V gave up 1 base and J gave up 6 bases, with 8 bases separating them. CDR3 coding DNA: TGCGCCAGCAGCTTGAATGGTGGCGAGCAGTACTTC. Its protein is CASSLNGGEQYF.

The chain is built from TRBV2 and TRBJ2-7; D may correspond to TRBD1 or TRBD2 (5 bases each). The CDR3 is 14 residues long. Germline V gene lookup returns CDR1 SNHLY and CDR2 FYNNEI. The germline V and J ends were trimmed by 4 bases and 12 bases, with 22 bases remaining between them. The CDR3 loop reads CASSVLSGRLGGYF. In DNA, the CDR3 is TGTGCCAGCAGTGTCCTTTCGGGACGGCTCGGTGGGTACTTC.

As regards this clone: This sample includes further DNA sequences coding for the same CDR3. The gene calls are TRBV15 and TRBJ2-2, with D possibly being TRBD2 (6 bases). The CDR3 loop spans 13 amino acids. Germline-derived CDR1 and CDR2 are LNHNV and YYDKDF (reference sequence). The germline V and J ends were trimmed by 3 bases and 4 bases, with 6 bases remaining between them. The CDR3 here is CATSRGGTGELFF. DNA of the CDR3: TGTGCCACCAGCAGGGGGGGCACCGGGGAGCTGTTTTTT.

The rearrangement uses TRBV6-1 and TRBJ1-1; D not certain. The ends were cut back, 0 bases at V and 2 bases at J, with 16 bases in the middle. This CDR3 contains 17 residues. The V gene's germline CDR1 is MNHNS and CDR2 SASEGT. DNA for the CDR3: TGTGCCAGCAGTGAAGCTCGGGAAATTTGGGGAAACACTGAAGCTTTCTTT. As protein: CASSEAREIWGNTEAFF.

The chain uses TRBV5-6 and TRBJ2-7; D is unclear. The CDR3 contains 12 residues. CDR1 and CDR2 from the germline V gene are SGHDT and YYEEEE. The V end was cut by 2 bases, the J end by 6 bases, with 9 bases between. The CDR3: CASSFGVLEQYF. As DNA, the CDR3 is TGTGCCAGCAGCTTCGGTGTTCTCGAGCAGTACTTC.

This chain joins TRBV7-3 and TRBJ2-5, with a weak D call TRBD1 (6 bases). The CDR3 spans 17 residues. From germline, CDR1 is SGHTA and CDR2 FQGTGA. V lost 4 bases to trimming and J lost 3 bases, with 21 bases between them. The CDR3 nucleotides read TGTGCCAGCAGCTCAATATCCGGGACAAGAAAAGAAGAGACCCAGTACTTC. It specifies CASSSISGTRKEETQYF.

Note on this clone: Other DNA sequences within the sample encode an identical CDR3. V is TRBV7-9 and J is TRBJ2-7, with 7 bases that match TRBD1. The CDR3 is 13 amino acids. Trimming cost V 5 bases and J 5 bases; bases outside gene matches: 6. Germline CDR1 SEHNR, CDR2 FQNEAQ (reference sequence). The CDR3 here is CASSLGTANEQYF. The CDR3 region has the DNA TGTGCCAGCAGCCTTGGGACAGCGAACGAGCAGTACTTC.

The chain joins TRBV28 to TRBJ1-5, with 8 bases aligning to TRBD1. CDR3 size: 15 residues. Looked up from germline, CDR1 is MDHEN and CDR2 is SYDVKM. V shed 6 bases, J shed 4 bases, and the junction held 8 bases outside the gene matches. CDR3 in amino acids: CASRTSGGQNQPQHF. The CDR3, as DNA: TGTGCCAGCAGGACCTCAGGGGGCCAAAATCAGCCCCAGCATTTT.

The table lists this clone with a count of one. The identical CDR3 is also encoded by other nucleotide sequences in the sample. CDR3 DNA: TGTGCCAGCAGCGTAGTAGGGGGGGCCAACACTGAAGCTTTCTTT. Amino acids: CASSVVGGANTEAFF. V is TRBV9 and J is TRBJ1-1; possible D gene TRBD1, 6 bases. The CDR3 is 15 amino acids. V was pared by 0 bases and J by 2 bases, with 11 bases between. The germline CDR1 and CDR2 sequences are SGDLS and YYNGEE.

The genes are TRBV4-1 and TRBJ2-1, with TRBD2 matching 10 bases. The trim removed 2 bases at V and 8 bases at J, leaving 12 bases unmatched. The CDR3 totals 17 residues. CDR1 and CDR2 (germline): MGHRA, YSYEKL. CDR3: CASSQILAGASEDEQFF. In nucleotides, the CDR3 is TGCGCCAGCAGCCAAATTCTAGCGGGAGCCTCGGAGGATGAGCAGTTCTTC.

The chain combines TRBV7-9 with TRBJ2-7; D is unclear. V lost 5 bases and J 2 bases, leaving 19 bases between the germline ends. Looked up from germline, CDR1 is SEHNR and CDR2 is FQNEAQ (reference sequence). This CDR3 region has 16 residues. CDR3: CASSPPLSDLTYEQYF. DNA for the CDR3: TGTGCCAGCAGCCCTCCCCTTAGTGACCTCACCTACGAGCAGTACTTC.

The chain employs TRBV9 and TRBJ2-2; D possibly corresponds to TRBD2 (6 bases). CDR3 length: 15 residues. Germline V lookup: CDR1 SGDLS, CDR2 YYNGEE. V shed 4 bases and J shed 6 bases, with 16 bases lying between them. The CDR3 here is CASSTTGGGAGELFF. As DNA, the CDR3 is TGTGCCAGCAGCACAACAGGAGGAGGGGCCGGGGAGCTGTTTTTT.

The chain is built from TRBV5-6 and TRBJ1-1, with D unresolved. Germline CDR1 reads SGHDT; CDR2 reads YYEEEE. V was shortened by 1 base and J by 5 bases, with 9 bases between the two germline ends. This CDR3 region has 13 residues. The CDR3 DNA reads TGTGCCAGCAGCTTGTTGGTGGGAACTGAAGCTTTCTTT. This translates into CASSLLVGTEAFF.

J is TRBJ1-6 and V is TRBV4-1; 7 bases agree with TRBD1. Trimming cost V 3 bases and J 0 bases; bases outside gene matches: 5. Germline CDR1 MGHRA, CDR2 YSYEKL. This CDR3 region has 17 residues. CDR3 in amino acids: CASSHRQGSSYNSPLHF. CDR3 DNA: TGCGCCAGCAGCCATAGACAGGGATCCTCCTATAATTCACCCCTCCACTTT.

The V call is TRBV5-4, the J call TRBJ2-2; D might be TRBD1 (6 bases). V shed 3 bases and J shed 4 bases, with 10 bases lying between them. Germline-derived CDR1 and CDR2 are SGHNT and YYREEE (reference sequence). This CDR3 is built from 14 residues. The CDR3 region has the DNA TGTGCCAGCAGCTCTGGACAGATCACCGGGGAGCTGTTTTTT. It translates to CASSSGQITGELFF.

This chain links TRBV9 with TRBJ1-2; maybe TRBD1 (6 bases). The CDR3 consists of 18 residues. Germline values: CDR1 SGDLS, CDR2 YYNGEE. Trimming stripped 0 bases from V and 0 bases from J, with 18 bases between. The CDR3 DNA reads TGTGCCAGCAGCGTAGGGTTATTGGGGACAAGAGCTAACTATGGCTACACCTTC. This gives the protein CASSVGLLGTRANYGYTF.

The rearrangement uses TRBV2 and TRBJ1-1; D is unresolved. The CDR3 consists of 16 residues. The ends were cut back, 5 bases at V and 1 base at J, with 17 bases in the middle. Germline CDR1 is SNHLY and CDR2 is FYNNEI. The DNA for the CDR3 is TGTGCCAGCAGTTTCGACTTTACCAACGGGAACACTGAAGCTTTCTTT. It codes for CASSFDFTNGNTEAFF.